One sample yielded the 12 T cell receptor beta chains listed below, sequenced in a study of T-cell memory formation after mild COVID-19. TCRdb processed the 5' RACE reads anew with MiXCR; each CDR3 protein has one entry. The top ten hold approximately 23% of the sample, which has a few hundred thousand distinct CDR3 sequences, 15% to 20% seen once. Sequencing was carried out using PBMCs or a T cell subset sorted from them (not recorded which). Receptor source: a man between 18 and 35 years old who had mild COVID-19 (a few samples of this study predate the infection). Cell type and time point are not known.

The V call is TRBV7-2, the J call TRBJ2-2; D is unresolved. The CDR3 loop spans 16 amino acids. From germline, CDR1 is SGHTA and CDR2 FQGNSA. The V and J ends lost 5 bases and 0 bases respectively, with 13 bases between them. As DNA, the CDR3 is TGTGCCAGCAGCCGAGAGCGACTCGCGAACACCGGGGAGCTGTTTTTT. Translation gives CASSRERLANTGELFF. Filled out from reference TRBV7-2 and TRBJ2-2, the complete variable domain reads GAGVSQSPSNKVTEKGKDVELRCDPISGHTALYWYRQSLGQGLEFLIYFQGNSAPDKSGLPSDRFSAERTGGSVSTLTIQRTQQEDSAVYLCASSRERLANTGELFFGEGSRLTVL.

On this clonotype itself: Germline and junction disagree at one end, which may indicate a read error. The chain carries TRBV7-7 and TRBJ2-2; the match to TRBD1 covers 10 bases. The germline CDR1 and CDR2 sequences are SSHAT and FNYEAQ (reference sequence). The CDR3 loop spans 14 amino acids. The CDR3 reads CASSGTGVPGELFF. Written as DNA, the CDR3 is TGTGCTAGCAGCGGGACAGGGGTGCCCGGGGAGCTGTTTTTT.

This clonotype appeared a few times. The genes are TRBV7-2 and TRBJ2-2; D gene ambiguous. The V gene lost 3 bases and the J gene lost 2 bases, with 10 bases spanning the gap. Germline-derived CDR1 and CDR2 are SGHTA and FQGNSA. This CDR3 region has 15 residues. The CDR3 coding sequence is TGTGCCAGCAGCTTTATGTGGGGAAACACCGGGGAGCTGTTTTTT. It codes for CASSFMWGNTGELFF.

The chain couples TRBV7-6 to TRBJ1-5; no clear D. This CDR3 contains 16 residues. V was trimmed by 1 base and J by 0 bases, leaving 10 bases between them. Germline values: CDR1 SGHVS, CDR2 FNYEAQ. The CDR3 bases are TGTGCCAGCAGCTTAGGATCGGATTATAGCAATCAGCCCCAGCATTTT. Residues: CASSLGSDYSNQPQHF.

J is TRBJ2-7 and V is TRBV6-5; possible D gene TRBD1, 6 bases. The CDR3 consists of 13 residues. Trimming shortened V by 8 bases and J by 5 bases, and 16 bases separated the two germline ends. Germline values: CDR1 MNHEY, CDR2 SVGAGI. CDR3 residues: CASGYNRDHEQYF. The DNA for the CDR3 is TGTGCCAGCGGGTACAACAGGGACCACGAGCAGTACTTC.

This clonotype showed up just a few times. This sequence joins TRBV20-1 and TRBJ2-7, with 7 positions matching TRBD2. V dropped 1 base and J dropped 5; count of bases not matched to a gene: 8. The CDR3 contains 14 residues. Germline lookup yields CDR1 DFQATT and CDR2 SNEGSKA (reference sequence). CDR3 sequence (DNA): TGCAGTGCTAGAGTACCTAGCGGTGGAGACGAGCAGTACGTC. It specifies CSARVPSGGDEQYV.

This clonotype has more than one count but fewer than ten. The rearrangement uses TRBV19 and TRBJ1-2; no firm D call. The CDR3 sequence is 15 residues long. Germline CDR1 and CDR2: LNHDA and SQIVND (reference sequence). V lost 7 bases to trimming and J lost 0 bases, with 15 bases between them. The CDR3 nucleotides read TGTGCCAGTACCGGGCGACAAGACACTAACTATGGCTACACCTTC. Translating gives CASTGRQDTNYGYTF.

V gene TRBV20-1 combines with J gene TRBJ1-4, with 9 bases lining up with TRBD1. The CDR3 covers 19 residues. The V segment lost 3 bases and the J segment 8 bases; nucleotides outside the gene matches: 22. Germline-derived CDR1 and CDR2 are DFQATT and SNEGSKA (reference sequence). This CDR3 is CSASDPGGTGSLLEEKLFF. In DNA, the CDR3 is TGCAGTGCTAGTGACCCGGGGGGGACAGGGTCTCTTCTAGAAGAAAAACTGTTTTTT.

The sample holds a few counts of this clonotype. The CDR3 protein is CASSQAQGIQYF. CDR3 DNA: TGTGCCAGCAGCCAAGCACAGGGCATTCAGTACTTC. The chain employs TRBV3-1 and TRBJ2-4; tentative D call: TRBD1 (6 bases). The germline V and J ends were trimmed by 1 base and 9 bases, with 7 bases remaining between them. CDR1 and CDR2 from the germline V gene are LGHDT and YNNKEL (reference sequence). The length of the CDR3 is 12 residues.

The CDR3 region has the DNA TGTGCCAGCAGTTCTCAGGGGGAAATGAACACTGAAGCTTTCTTT. Protein sequence: CASSSQGEMNTEAFF. V gene TRBV7-9 combines with J gene TRBJ1-1, with TRBD1 matching 7 bases. CDR3 length equals 15 residues. J gave up 0 bases and V 6 bases, and 7 bases lay outside the gene matches. Looked up from germline, CDR1 is SEHNR and CDR2 is FQNEAQ (reference sequence). The full variable domain, completed using reference TRBV7-9 and TRBJ1-1, is DTGVSQNPRHKITKRGQNVTFRCDPISEHNRLYWYRQTLGQGPEFLTYFQNEAQLEKSRLLSDRFSAERPKGSFSTLEIQRTEQGDSAMYLCASSSQGEMNTEAFFGQGTRLTVV.

This clonotype has just a few counts. The chain links TRBV11-2 to TRBJ2-3, with 10 bases fitting TRBD2. Germline V gene lookup returns CDR1 SGHAT and CDR2 FQNNGV. The J segment lost 2 bases and the V segment lost 8 bases, leaving 13 bases of the junction unmatched. The CDR3 covers 17 residues. The CDR3 DNA reads as TGTGCCAGCCGACAATATCTACTAGCGGGGATCACAGATACGCAGTATTTT. It encodes CASRQYLLAGITDTQYF.

This rearrangement joins TRBV7-3 to TRBJ1-6; tentative D call: TRBD1 (5 bases). The germline V and J ends were trimmed by 0 bases and 8 bases, with 11 bases remaining between them. The CDR3 contains 15 residues. CDR1 is SGHTA, CDR2 FQGTGA, per germline. CDR3 amino acids: CASSLTGAVDSPLHF. CDR3 DNA sequence: TGTGCCAGCAGCTTAACAGGGGCGGTGGATTCACCCCTCCACTTT.